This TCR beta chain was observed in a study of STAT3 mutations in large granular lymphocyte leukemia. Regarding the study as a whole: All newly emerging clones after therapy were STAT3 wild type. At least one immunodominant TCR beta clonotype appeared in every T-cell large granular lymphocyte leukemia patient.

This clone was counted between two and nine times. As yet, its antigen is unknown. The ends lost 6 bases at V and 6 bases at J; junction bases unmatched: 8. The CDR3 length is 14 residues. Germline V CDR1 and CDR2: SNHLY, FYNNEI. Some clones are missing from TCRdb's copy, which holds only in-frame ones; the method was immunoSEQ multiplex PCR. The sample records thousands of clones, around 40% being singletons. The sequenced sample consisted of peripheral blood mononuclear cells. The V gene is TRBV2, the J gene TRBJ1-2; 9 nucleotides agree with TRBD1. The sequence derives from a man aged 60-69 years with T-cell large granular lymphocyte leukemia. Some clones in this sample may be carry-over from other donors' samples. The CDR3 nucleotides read TGTGCCAGCAGAGCCGGGACAGGGAGGGATGGCTACACCTTC. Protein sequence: CASRAGTGRDGYTF.